Below are 22 T cell receptor beta chains sequenced from a single sample in a study of shared clonotypes between healthy human individuals. Here immunoSEQ multiplex PCR was the method, and the copy in TCRdb shows in-frame clones only, minus some. The table has about half a million clones, 79% seen once. The sequenced material came from PBMCs. The receptors come from a woman between 35 and 50 years old in good health. Some clones in this sample may be carry-over from other donors' samples.

This chain links TRBV6-5 with TRBJ1-2; tentative D call: TRBD1 (5 bases). Trimming removed 7 bases at V and 10 bases at J, with 19 bases between. CDR1 and CDR2 (germline): MNHEY, SVGAGI. The CDR3 has 13 residues. CDR3 sequence (DNA): TGTGCCAGCACCTGGGCAGGGAGGTCTCCCTACACCTTC. Protein sequence: CASTWAGRSPYTF.

The rearrangement links TRBV11-2 to TRBJ2-3; TRBD2 matches 8 bases. The length of the CDR3 is 15 residues. The V and J ends lost 4 bases and 4 bases, in that order; junction bases with no gene match: 7. CDR1 and CDR2 (germline): SGHAT, FQNNGV. The CDR3 loop reads CASSSSGRHADTQYF. The CDR3 DNA reads TGTGCCAGCAGCTCCAGCGGGAGACACGCAGATACGCAGTATTTT.

The chain joins TRBV6-9 to TRBJ1-1, with D possibly being TRBD1 (5 bases). CDR1 and CDR2 from the germline V gene are MNHGY and SVAAGI. The germline V and J ends were trimmed by 6 bases and 6 bases, with 8 bases remaining between them. The CDR3 runs 11 residues. The CDR3 region has the DNA TGTGCCAGCAGGACAGTTCCTGAAGCTTTCTTT. Amino acid sequence: CASRTVPEAFF.

The CDR3 spells CASSWTGNRYEQYF. The CDR3 DNA follows: TGTGCCAGCAGTTGGACAGGGAATCGCTACGAGCAGTACTTC. This chain connects TRBV6-5 to TRBJ2-7; 8 bases line up with TRBD1. Germline loops: CDR1 MNHEY, CDR2 SVGAGI. Germline trimming cut 4 bases from V and 3 bases from J; bases unmatched to any gene: 5. The CDR3 loop spans 14 amino acids.

V is TRBV29-1 and J is TRBJ1-2, with D possibly matching TRBD1 (5 bases). Germline V lookup: CDR1 SQVTM, CDR2 ANQGSEA. V lost 4 bases and J lost 0, with 18 bases in between. This CDR3 has 16 amino acids. The CDR3 spells CSVGGILNLANYGYTF. The CDR3 DNA reads TGCAGCGTTGGGGGCATCCTAAACTTAGCTAACTATGGCTACACCTTC.

This chain uses TRBV7-9 with TRBJ1-1; D perhaps matches TRBD1 (5 bases). V was shortened by 3 bases and J by 3 bases, with 11 bases between the two germline ends. CDR1 and CDR2 (germline): SEHNR, FQNEAQ (reference sequence). CDR3 size: 14 residues. The CDR3 region has the DNA TGTGCCAGCAGCTTCCAGGGTTTTGACACTGAAGCTTTCTTT. Protein sequence: CASSFQGFDTEAFF.

In regard to this clone: Other DNA sequences within the sample encode an identical CDR3. The rearrangement uses TRBV11-2 and TRBJ1-1; D not certain. Trimming left V 0 bases short and J 8 bases short, with 10 bases between. The CDR3 has 13 amino acids. CDR1 and CDR2 from the germline V gene are SGHAT and FQNNGV. CDR3 in amino acids: CASSLDRQREAFF. The CDR3 DNA reads as TGTGCCAGCAGCTTAGATCGGCAGAGGGAAGCTTTCTTT. The full variable domain, with the rest looked up from reference TRBV11-2 and TRBJ1-1, is EAGVAQSPRYKIIEKRQSVAFWCNPISGHATLYWYQQILGQGPKLLIQFQNNGVVDDSQLPKDRFSAERLKGVDSTLKIQPAKLEDSAVYLCASSLDRQREAFFGQGTRLTVV.

This chain connects TRBV5-1 to TRBJ2-2; D gene unclear. Germline-derived CDR1 and CDR2 are SGHRS and YFSETQ. This CDR3 is built from 12 residues. The V end lost 2 bases, the J end lost 7 bases, and 6 bases lay between the germline ends. CDR3 in DNA: TGCGCCAGCAGCTTAGGGAACGGGGAGCTGTTTTTT. As protein: CASSLGNGELFF.

This chain links TRBV6-5 with TRBJ2-3; D is unresolved. CDR1 is MNHEY and CDR2 is SVGAGI in the germline V gene. V was trimmed by 2 bases and J by 2 bases, leaving 8 bases between them. This CDR3 comprises 14 residues. CDR3 sequence reads: CASSYTPDTDTQYF. For the CDR3, the DNA is TGTGCCAGCAGTTACACCCCAGACACAGATACGCAGTATTTT.

The gene calls are TRBV7-9 and TRBJ2-7; possible D gene TRBD2, 6 bases. The CDR3 covers 14 residues. V lost 5 bases to trimming and J lost 2 bases, with 13 bases between them. Germline V gives CDR1 SEHNR, CDR2 FQNEAQ (reference sequence). The CDR3 here is CASSPPGSPYEQYF. CDR3 DNA sequence: TGTGCCAGCAGCCCCCCCGGGAGCCCCTACGAGCAGTACTTC.

A remark on this clone: Sequence at one end of the junction differs from germline and may be a read error. This chain uses TRBV18 with TRBJ2-7; D remains unclear. The V gene's germline CDR1 is KGHSH and CDR2 LQKENI. The CDR3 contains 13 residues. The CDR3 bases are TGTGCCAGCTCAAAAAAGGGCTCCCACGAGCAGTACTTC. It encodes CASSKKGSHEQYF.

This clone was counted between two and nine times. The chain couples TRBV6-5 to TRBJ1-2; D is possibly TRBD1 (5 bases). Deletions cut 3 bases from V and 2 bases from J, with 13 bases between. The CDR3 length is 15 residues. The V gene's germline CDR1 is MNHEY and CDR2 SVGAGI. Written as DNA, the CDR3 is TGTGCCAGCAGTTATTCGACTGAGGGGAACTATGGCTACACCTTC. This codes for CASSYSTEGNYGYTF.

This chain uses TRBV29-1 with TRBJ2-7; 10 positions agree with TRBD1. V shed 7 bases, J shed 6 bases, and the junction held 12 bases outside the gene matches. Per germline, CDR1 SQVTM and CDR2 ANQGSEA. This CDR3 comprises 14 residues. The CDR3 DNA sequence: TGCAGCGCCTCCCACCCGGGACAGGGGAGCGAGCAGTACTTC. It encodes CSASHPGQGSEQYF.

The J gene is TRBJ2-5, the V gene TRBV15; D perhaps matches TRBD1 (5 bases). With 0 bases removed from V and 1 base from J, the gap between germline ends came to 12 bases. CDR1 LNHNV and CDR2 YYDKDF come from the germline V gene (reference sequence). This CDR3 contains 16 residues. The CDR3 sequence: CATSREGVGVQETQYF. The DNA of the CDR3 is TGTGCCACCAGCAGAGAAGGGGTTGGGGTCCAAGAGACCCAGTACTTC.

CDR3 region: CATRTFYNEQFF. For the CDR3, the DNA is TGTGCCACCCGGACTTTCTACAATGAGCAGTTCTTC. This chain links TRBV6-5 with TRBJ2-1; D is possibly TRBD2 (5 bases). CDR3 length equals 12 residues. CDR1 MNHEY and CDR2 SVGAGI come from the germline V gene. With 10 bases removed from V and 3 bases from J, the gap between germline ends came to 10 bases.

This chain joins TRBV4-1 and TRBJ2-1, with D perhaps matching TRBD2 (6 bases). CDR1 is MGHRA and CDR2 is YSYEKL in the germline V gene. V shed 4 bases and J shed 0 bases, with 10 bases lying between them. The CDR3 consists of 15 residues. For the CDR3, the DNA is TGCGCCAGCAGCCTTAGCGGTAGCTCCTACAATGAGCAGTTCTTC. Its protein is CASSLSGSSYNEQFF.

V gene TRBV7-2 combines with J gene TRBJ1-1; no definite D call. Germline-derived CDR1 and CDR2 are SGHTA and FQGNSA. V was trimmed by 2 bases and J by 5 bases, leaving 9 bases between them. The CDR3 spans 13 residues. The CDR3 here is CASSLSAQTEAFF. The CDR3 region has the DNA TGTGCCAGCAGCTTAAGTGCGCAGACTGAAGCTTTCTTT.

In its sample, this clone was seen a few times. The chain couples TRBV30 to TRBJ1-2; 9 bases align to TRBD1. The CDR3 sequence is 13 residues long. V was clipped by 3 bases and J by 7 bases; unmatched bases: 6. Germline CDR1 and CDR2: GTSNPN and SVGIG (reference sequence). CDR3 loop: CAWSPGQGSGYTF. The CDR3 bases are TGTGCCTGGAGCCCGGGACAGGGCTCTGGCTACACCTTC.

The V call is TRBV19, the J call TRBJ1-5, with 8 bases lining up with TRBD1. Germline CDR1 is LNHDA and CDR2 is SQIVND (reference sequence). The CDR3 extends over 15 amino acids. The V gene end was trimmed by 3 bases and the J gene end by 6 bases; junction bases not matched to a gene: 7. The CDR3 region has the DNA TGTGCCAGTAGTATGTCGGACAGGGCATTTCAGCCCCAGCATTTT. Protein product: CASSMSDRAFQPQHF.

The V and J genes are TRBV11-3 and TRBJ2-3, with D tentatively TRBD1 or TRBD2 (6 bases each). Trimming stripped 4 bases from V and 1 base from J, with 15 bases between. The CDR3 loop spans 16 amino acids. In germline, CDR1 is SGHNT, CDR2 YENEEA. The CDR3 reads CASSSRWGAGTDTQYF. DNA of the CDR3: TGTGCCAGCAGCTCACGGTGGGGGGCCGGCACAGATACGCAGTATTTT.

V is TRBV6-5 and J is TRBJ1-4; 8 positions match TRBD1. This CDR3 region has 12 residues. Germline V gene lookup returns CDR1 MNHEY and CDR2 SVGAGI. J lost 9 bases, V lost 6 bases, and 3 bases had no gene match. The DNA for the CDR3 is TGTGCCAGCAGGGGGACAGGCAAAAAACTGTTTTTT. Translating it yields CASRGTGKKLFF.

This clone appeared a few times. The chain carries TRBV28 and TRBJ1-2, with no clear D. The V and J ends lost 6 bases and 9 bases respectively, with 17 bases between them. Germline CDR1 MDHEN, CDR2 SYDVKM. The CDR3 has 13 residues. This CDR3 reads CASRDPSATSYTF. Here the CDR3 DNA reads TGTGCCAGCAGGGACCCTTCAGCAACTAGCTACACCTTC.